This T cell receptor beta chain was sequenced for a study of cytomegalovirus exposure and HLA in healthy donors. Notes on the study in general: It was reportedly the case that the classifier diagnosed cytomegalovirus status with high specificity and sensitivity. Accurate predictions that matched the HLA-A and HLA-B alleles of most subjects were reportedly made from TCR beta sequences. According to a later analysis, donors in an Asian-associated ancestry cluster reportedly had fewer N-insertions than the roughly 720-donor mean.

Researchers ran the PCR with 60 Vbeta and 13 Jbeta primers. Sequencing used immunoSEQ multiplex PCR; TCRdb keeps in-frame clones, though not all of them. This table holds 25,000 to 30,000 clones. A note on this clone: Its cognate antigen is unknown.

The V gene's germline CDR1 is MNHNS and CDR2 SASEGT. V was clipped by 6 bases and J by 1 base; unmatched bases: 6. The CDR3 is 15 amino acids. The sequence was obtained from a man younger than 45 in good health and CMV-seronegative. Sequencing input: PBMCs. V usage is TRBV6-1 and J usage is TRBJ1-2; 9 positions agree with TRBD1. For the CDR3, the DNA is TGTGCCAGCAGACCGGGACAGGGAGTTAACTATGGCTACACCTTC. Its translation is CASRPGQGVNYGYTF.